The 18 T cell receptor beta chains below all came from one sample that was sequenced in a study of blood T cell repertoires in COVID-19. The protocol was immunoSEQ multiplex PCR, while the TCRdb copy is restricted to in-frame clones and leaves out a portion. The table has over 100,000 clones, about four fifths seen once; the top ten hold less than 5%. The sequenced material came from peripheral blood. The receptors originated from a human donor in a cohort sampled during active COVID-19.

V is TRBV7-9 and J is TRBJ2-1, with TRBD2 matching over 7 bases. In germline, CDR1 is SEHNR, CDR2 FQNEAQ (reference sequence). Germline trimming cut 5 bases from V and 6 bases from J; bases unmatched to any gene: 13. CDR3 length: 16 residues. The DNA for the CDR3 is TGTGCCAGCAGCCTCGCGCGGGGAGGGGCTGGCAATGAGCAGTTCTTC. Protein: CASSLARGGAGNEQFF.

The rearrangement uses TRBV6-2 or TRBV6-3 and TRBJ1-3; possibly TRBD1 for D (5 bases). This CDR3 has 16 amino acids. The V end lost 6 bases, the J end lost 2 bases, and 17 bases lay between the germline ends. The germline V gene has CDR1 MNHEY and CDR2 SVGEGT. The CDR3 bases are TGTGCCAGCAGCCCCGGCGGGACCGCGGCTGGAAACACCATATATTTT. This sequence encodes CASSPGGTAAGNTIYF.

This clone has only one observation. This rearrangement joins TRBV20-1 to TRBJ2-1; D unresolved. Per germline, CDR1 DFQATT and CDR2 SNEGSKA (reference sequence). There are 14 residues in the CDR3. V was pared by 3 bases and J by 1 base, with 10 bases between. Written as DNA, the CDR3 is TGCAGTGCTAGTCTCCCCCCTTCCTACAATGAGCAGTTCTTC. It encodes CSASLPPSYNEQFF.

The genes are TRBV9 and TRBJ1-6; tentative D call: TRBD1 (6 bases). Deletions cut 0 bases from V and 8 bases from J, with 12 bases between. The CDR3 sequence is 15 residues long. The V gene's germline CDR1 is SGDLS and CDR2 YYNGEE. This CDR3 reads CASSVDWGGDSPLHF. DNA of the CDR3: TGTGCCAGCAGCGTAGATTGGGGGGGCGATTCACCCCTCCACTTT.

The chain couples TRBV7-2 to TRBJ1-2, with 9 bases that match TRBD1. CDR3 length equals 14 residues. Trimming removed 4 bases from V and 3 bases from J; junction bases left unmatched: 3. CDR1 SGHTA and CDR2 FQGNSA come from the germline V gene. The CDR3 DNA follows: TGTGCCAGCAGCTACAGGGGGCCTGACTATGGCTACACCTTC. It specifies CASSYRGPDYGYTF.

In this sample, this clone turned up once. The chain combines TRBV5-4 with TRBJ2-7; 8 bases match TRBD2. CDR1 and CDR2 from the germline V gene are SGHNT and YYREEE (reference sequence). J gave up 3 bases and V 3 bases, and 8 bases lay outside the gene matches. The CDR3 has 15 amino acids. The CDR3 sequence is CASSSGGGLHYEQYF. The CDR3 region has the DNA TGTGCCAGCAGCTCGGGGGGGGGACTGCACTACGAGCAGTACTTC.

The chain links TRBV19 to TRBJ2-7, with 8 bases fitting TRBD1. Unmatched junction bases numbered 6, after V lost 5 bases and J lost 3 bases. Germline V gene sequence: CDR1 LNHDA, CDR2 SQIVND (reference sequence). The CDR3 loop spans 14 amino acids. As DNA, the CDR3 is TGTGCCAGTAGTCCCGGACAGGGCGGCTACGAGCAGTACTTC. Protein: CASSPGQGGYEQYF.

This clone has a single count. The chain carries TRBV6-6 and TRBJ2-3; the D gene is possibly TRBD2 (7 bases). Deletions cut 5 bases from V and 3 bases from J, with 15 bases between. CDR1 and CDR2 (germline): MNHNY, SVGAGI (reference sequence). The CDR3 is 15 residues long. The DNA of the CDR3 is TGTGCCAGCAGTCCATACAGGGAGGGGACAGATACGCAGTATTTT. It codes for CASSPYREGTDTQYF.

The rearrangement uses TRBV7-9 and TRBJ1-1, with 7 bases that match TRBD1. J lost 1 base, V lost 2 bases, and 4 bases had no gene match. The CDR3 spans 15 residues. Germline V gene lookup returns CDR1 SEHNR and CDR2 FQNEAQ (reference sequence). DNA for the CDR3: TGTGCCAGCAGCTTAACAGGGGACTCGAACACTGAAGCTTTCTTT. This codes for CASSLTGDSNTEAFF.

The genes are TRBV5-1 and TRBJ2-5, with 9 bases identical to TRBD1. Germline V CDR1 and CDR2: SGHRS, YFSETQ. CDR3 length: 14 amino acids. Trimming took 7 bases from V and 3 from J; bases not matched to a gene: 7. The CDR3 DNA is TGCGCCAGCGCACTAACAGGGGGCGAAGAGACCCAGTACTTC. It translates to CASALTGGEETQYF.

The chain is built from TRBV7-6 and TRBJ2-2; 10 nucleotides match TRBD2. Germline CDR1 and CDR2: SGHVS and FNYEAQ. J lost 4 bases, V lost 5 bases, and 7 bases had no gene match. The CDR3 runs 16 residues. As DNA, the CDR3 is TGTGCCAGCAGCCTTAGCGGGGGGCCGGGCACCGGGGAGCTGTTTTTT. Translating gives CASSLSGGPGTGELFF.

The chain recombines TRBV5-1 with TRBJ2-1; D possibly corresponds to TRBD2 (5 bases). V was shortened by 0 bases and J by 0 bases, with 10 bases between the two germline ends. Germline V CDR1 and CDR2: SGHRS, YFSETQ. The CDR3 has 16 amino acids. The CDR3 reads CASSLAPSTSYNEQFF. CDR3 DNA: TGCGCCAGCAGCTTGGCTCCTAGCACCTCCTACAATGAGCAGTTCTTC.

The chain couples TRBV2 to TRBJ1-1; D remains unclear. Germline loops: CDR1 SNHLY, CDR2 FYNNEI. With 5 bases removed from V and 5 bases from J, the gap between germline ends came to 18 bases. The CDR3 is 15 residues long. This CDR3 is CASSSSDISGTEAFF. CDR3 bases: TGTGCCAGCAGTTCCTCCGACATTAGCGGGACTGAAGCTTTCTTT.

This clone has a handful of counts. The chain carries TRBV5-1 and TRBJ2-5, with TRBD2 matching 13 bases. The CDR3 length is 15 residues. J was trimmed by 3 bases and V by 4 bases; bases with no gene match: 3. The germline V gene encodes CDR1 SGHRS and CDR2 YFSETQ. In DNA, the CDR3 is TGCGCCAGCAGCCCCGGGACTAGCGGGGAAGAGACCCAGTACTTC. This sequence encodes CASSPGTSGEETQYF.

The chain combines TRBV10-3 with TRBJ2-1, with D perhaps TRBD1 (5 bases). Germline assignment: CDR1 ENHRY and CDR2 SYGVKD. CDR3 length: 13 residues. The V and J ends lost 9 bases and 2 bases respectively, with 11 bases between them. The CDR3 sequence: CAIQQVTYNEQFF. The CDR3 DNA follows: TGTGCCATTCAACAGGTTACCTACAATGAGCAGTTCTTC.

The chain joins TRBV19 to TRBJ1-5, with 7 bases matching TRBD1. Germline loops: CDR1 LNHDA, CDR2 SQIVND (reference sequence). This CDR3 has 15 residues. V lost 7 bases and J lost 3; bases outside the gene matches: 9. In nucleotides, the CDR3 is TGTGCCAGTACGAGTTTGGAGGGGGCCAATCAGCCCCAGCATTTT. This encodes CASTSLEGANQPQHF.

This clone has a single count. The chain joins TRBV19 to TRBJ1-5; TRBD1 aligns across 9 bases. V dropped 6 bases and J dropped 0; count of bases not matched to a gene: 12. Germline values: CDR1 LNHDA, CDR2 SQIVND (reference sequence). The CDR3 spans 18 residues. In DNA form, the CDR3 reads TGTGCCAGTAGAAAAAAACTACAGGGGGCCGATAGCAATCAGCCCCAGCATTTT. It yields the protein CASRKKLQGADSNQPQHF.

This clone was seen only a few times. The CDR3 DNA follows: TGTGCCAGCAGCTTAACAGGGTGGGTCCATGAGCAGTTCTTC. Protein: CASSLTGWVHEQFF. The genes are TRBV27 and TRBJ2-1; tentatively, D is TRBD1 (6 bases). In germline, CDR1 is MNHEY, CDR2 SMNVEV (reference sequence). This CDR3 comprises 14 residues. V shed 6 bases and J shed 8 bases, with 17 bases lying between them.